This T cell receptor beta chain appears in the sequencing data of a study of cytomegalovirus exposure and HLA in healthy donors. A multiplex PCR was run with 60 Vbeta primers and 13 Jbeta primers. Assay: immunoSEQ multiplex PCR; the TCRdb copy retains only in-frame clones and omits some. Among approximately 150,000 clones listed, roughly 78% were seen once. This sequence originates from a woman aged 45 to 65 in good health and CMV-seropositive. The sample was PBMCs.

CDR3 amino acids: CASSRSSATGELFF. CDR3 DNA: TGTGCCAGCTCACGGTCCAGCGCCACCGGGGAGCTGTTTTTT. This chain connects TRBV18 to TRBJ2-2; D gene unclear. This CDR3 is built from 14 residues. CDR1 and CDR2 from the germline V gene are KGHSH and LQKENI. V dropped 4 bases and J dropped 4 bases, with 10 bases sitting between them.